What follows describes a single TCR beta chain. V was pared by 4 bases and J by 5 bases, with 5 bases of the junction left unmatched. CDR1 is KGHDR, CDR2 SFDVKD, per germline. This CDR3 region has 15 residues. In the original processing: The authors estimated nucleated cell counts from reference gene primer amplification. Only in-frame clones appear in the TCRdb table, and some are missing; sequencing was by immunoSEQ multiplex PCR. For V, J and clone size, that table is used; D and trimming come from the DNA. Of 170,000 or so clones listed, about 87% are singletons. The sample originates from a study of blood T cell repertoires in COVID-19. Overall study: Acute-phase and convalescent COVID-19 samples originated in the United States, Italy and Spain. Nucleic acid was either cDNA or gDNA, and it came from T cells, B-cell-depleted T cells, or PBMCs.

The sequence came from a woman between 18 and 29 years old who had recovered from COVID-19. What was sequenced was peripheral blood. This sequence joins TRBV24-1 and TRBJ2-2; 8 bases are shared with TRBD2. The CDR3 spells CATSEGAGETGELFF. The CDR3 nucleotides are TGTGCCACCAGTGAGGGAGCGGGAGAGACCGGGGAGCTGTTTTTT.